The 19 T cell receptor beta chains in this list originate from one sample, sequenced in a study of T cells after yellow fever vaccination. MiXCR, run by TCRdb on the 5' RACE reads, gives a single entry per CDR3 protein. The sample shows about 69,000 distinct CDR3 sequences, around 5% of them seen only once. This sample comprised CD4+ T cells sorted from PBMCs, obtained roughly 15 days after the first yellow fever vaccination. Receptors were obtained from a man aged 18 to 30 who received the YFV17D yellow fever vaccine.

This clonotype was observed at least ten times. The chain uses TRBV6-1 and TRBJ1-1; D uncertain. This CDR3 is built from 14 residues. Germline V gene sequence: CDR1 MNHNS, CDR2 SASEGT. V lost 3 bases and J lost 4, with 12 bases in between. As DNA, the CDR3 is TGTGCCAGCAGTGATTATGGCGGAGTCACTGAAGCTTTCTTT. It encodes CASSDYGGVTEAFF.

Many counts were recorded for this clonotype. CDR3 coding DNA: TGTGCCAGCAGCCAAGGGACAGGGGGCGCGAGAAGTCAGCCCCAGCATTTT. This translates into CASSQGTGGARSQPQHF. V usage is TRBV6-5 and J usage is TRBJ1-5, with 12 bases that match TRBD1. With 6 bases clipped from V and 6 bases from J, the junction kept 12 bases outside the gene matches. The CDR3 length is 17 residues. Germline lookup yields CDR1 MNHEY and CDR2 SVGAGI.

This clonotype was detected ten times or more. The chain links TRBV4-3 to TRBJ1-5; D call uncertain. Trimming left V 0 bases short and J 7 bases short, with 16 bases between. CDR3 length equals 16 residues. The germline CDR1 and CDR2 sequences are LGHNA and YSLEER. The DNA of the CDR3 is TGCGCCAGCAGCCAAGATCTTGCGGCCAGAGGCCAGCCCCAGCATTTT. It encodes CASSQDLAARGQPQHF.

This clonotype was seen ten or more times. This rearrangement joins TRBV4-1 to TRBJ2-4; a weak D match, TRBD1 (6 bases). The germline V and J ends were trimmed by 6 bases and 8 bases, with 17 bases remaining between them. Germline V gives CDR1 MGHRA, CDR2 YSYEKL. The CDR3 sequence is 14 residues long. This chain's CDR3 is CASRPTGQRDIQYF. CDR3 sequence (DNA): TGCGCCAGCAGGCCCACCGGACAGCGCGACATTCAGTACTTC.

This clonotype occurred many times. V and J are TRBV4-3 and TRBJ2-3; D possibly corresponds to TRBD2 (6 bases). There are 14 residues in the CDR3. The germline V gene has CDR1 LGHNA and CDR2 YSLEER. The V and J ends lost 3 bases and 4 bases respectively, with 11 bases between them. The CDR3 bases are TGCGCCAGCAGCCAGGACCTAGCGCCAGATACGCAGTATTTT. Residues: CASSQDLAPDTQYF.

In the case of this clonotype: Given a much more abundant clone one base away, this may be a read error. The rearrangement uses TRBV20-1 and TRBJ2-3; D call uncertain. The CDR3 runs 14 residues. Germline V lookup: CDR1 DFQATT, CDR2 SNEGSKA (reference sequence). The CDR3 sequence: CCQSYSPPSDTQYF. In DNA form, the CDR3 reads TGCTGTCAATCTTACTCCCCTCCCTCAGATACGCAGTATTTT.

This clonotype was seen ten or more times. The chain employs TRBV7-2 and TRBJ1-5; 7 nucleotides match TRBD1. V was clipped by 5 bases and J by 7 bases; unmatched bases: 8. CDR1 is SGHTA, CDR2 FQGNSA, per germline. The CDR3 has 14 residues. Here the CDR3 reads CASSHDRDYQPQHF. CDR3 nucleotides: TGTGCCAGCAGCCATGACAGGGATTACCAGCCCCAGCATTTT.

This clonotype was found many times. The genes are TRBV7-6 and TRBJ1-1; 8 bases map to TRBD1. V was pared by 3 bases and J by 0 bases, with 3 bases of the junction left unmatched. This CDR3 is built from 15 residues. From germline, CDR1 is SGHVS and CDR2 FNYEAQ. CDR3 amino acids: CASSLGQAMNTEAFF. The CDR3 DNA sequence: TGTGCCAGCAGCTTGGGACAGGCTATGAACACTGAAGCTTTCTTT. Drawing the rest from reference TRBV7-6 and TRBJ1-1, the complete variable domain is GAGVSQSPRYKVTKRGQDVALRCDPISGHVSLYWYRQALGQGPEFLTYFNYEAQQDKSGLPNDRFSAERPEGSISTLTIQRTEQRDSAMYRCASSLGQAMNTEAFFGQGTRLTVV.

This clonotype was seen many times. The gene calls are TRBV28 and TRBJ2-7; 12 bases fit TRBD1. The V gene's germline CDR1 is MDHEN and CDR2 SYDVKM. Trimming cost V 6 bases and J 9 bases; bases outside gene matches: 3. The CDR3 consists of 12 residues. The CDR3 region has the DNA TGTGCCAGCAGCCTGGGACAGGGGGCGCAGTACGTC. It specifies CASSLGQGAQYV.

In its sample, this clonotype was seen many times. The chain links TRBV7-2 to TRBJ2-3; possible D gene TRBD2, 5 bases. CDR1 SGHTA and CDR2 FQGNSA come from the germline V gene. This CDR3 comprises 12 residues. Trimming cost V 3 bases and J 14 bases, with 15 bases left between them. The CDR3 spells CASSFGQGLLYF. The DNA for the CDR3 is TGTGCCAGCAGCTTTGGCCAAGGACTCCTGTATTTT.

This clonotype was detected many times. This chain joins TRBV27 and TRBJ2-1; possible D gene TRBD1, 6 bases. CDR1 and CDR2 (germline): MNHEY, SMNVEV (reference sequence). The CDR3 has 17 residues. The germline V and J ends were trimmed by 5 bases and 4 bases, with 21 bases remaining between them. CDR3 sequence (DNA): TGTGCCAGCAGTCAAACTGCGGGCAGGGGAACTTACAATGAGCAGTTCTTC. Residues: CASSQTAGRGTYNEQFF.

This clonotype was counted ten times or more. The J gene is TRBJ1-3, the V gene TRBV2; 7 bases are shared with TRBD1. Germline CDR1 reads SNHLY; CDR2 reads FYNNEI. This CDR3 spans 14 amino acids. J lost 5 bases, V lost 6 bases, and 7 bases had no gene match. Here the CDR3 reads CASSTGQNRNTIYF. The CDR3 bases are TGTGCCAGCAGCACGGGACAGAACCGAAACACCATATATTTT.

This clonotype has a count of ten or more. The rearrangement links TRBV7-2 to TRBJ2-6; D may be TRBD2 (6 bases). The germline V gene has CDR1 SGHTA and CDR2 FQGNSA. Deletions cut 4 bases from V and 3 bases from J, with 13 bases between. The length of the CDR3 is 16 residues. CDR3 bases: TGTGCCAGCAGCTCGGGACTCCACCTTGGGGCCAACGTCCTGACTTTC. Residues: CASSSGLHLGANVLTF.

Concerning this clonotype itself: This could be a read error, since a much larger clone is one nucleotide away. V gene TRBV19 combines with J gene TRBJ2-6, with D possibly being TRBD1 (5 bases). Per the germline V gene, CDR1 is LNHDA and CDR2 is SQIVND (reference sequence). CDR3 size: 15 residues. CDR3: CASRAQSSGAYVLTF. The CDR3 nucleotides read TGTGCCAGCCGCGCTCAGAGCTCTGGGGCCTACGTCCTGACTTTC.

This clonotype has just one count. This may be a read error: a much more frequent sequence differs by one nucleotide. The chain couples TRBV18 to TRBJ1-6; D gene ambiguous. CDR3 size: 14 residues. Germline assignment: CDR1 KGHSH and CDR2 LQKENI. Trimming cost V 2 bases and J 11 bases, with 13 bases left between them. CDR3 region: CASSPEQSGTPLHF. CDR3 bases: TGTGCCAGCTCACCAGAACAGTCTGGGACACCCCTCCACTTT. Full variable domain (rest looked up from reference TRBV18 and TRBJ1-6): NAGVMQNPRHLVRRRGQEARLRCSPMKGHSHVYWYRQLPEEGLKFMVYLQKENIIDESGMPKERFSAEFPKEGPSILRIQQVVRGDSAAYFCASSPEQSGTPLHFGNGTRLTVT.

This clonotype came up many times. The chain carries TRBV3-1 and TRBJ2-4; D tentatively fits TRBD1 or TRBD2 (5 bases each). Trimming shortened V by 3 bases and J by 3 bases, and 21 bases separated the two germline ends. Germline loops: CDR1 LGHDT, CDR2 YNNKEL (reference sequence). This CDR3 has 18 amino acids. The CDR3 DNA sequence: TGTGCCAGCAGCCATCGGCCGACAGCCCTAGAGGGCAAAAACATTCAGTACTTC. It specifies CASSHRPTALEGKNIQYF.

This rearrangement joins TRBV7-2 to TRBJ1-1, with 7 bases lining up with TRBD1. The CDR3 loop spans 15 amino acids. Germline lookup yields CDR1 SGHTA and CDR2 FQGNSA. Trimming took 5 bases from V and 6 from J; bases not matched to a gene: 12. For the CDR3, the DNA is TGTGCCAGCAGCCCTTATACCGGGACAGATTCTGAAGCTTTCTTT. It codes for CASSPYTGTDSEAFF.

This clonotype appeared many times. The chain carries TRBV7-8 and TRBJ1-1; D call uncertain. Germline CDR1 reads SGHVS; CDR2 reads FQNEAQ. This CDR3 is 11 amino acids long. Trimming pared 10 bases from V and 1 base from J, leaving 7 bases between. The CDR3 reads CATSTNTEAFF. In nucleotides, the CDR3 is TGTGCCACCTCTACGAACACTGAAGCTTTCTTT. The full variable domain, its missing parts supplied by reference TRBV7-8 and TRBJ1-1, is GAGVSQSPRYKVAKRGQDVALRCDPISGHVSLFWYQQALGQGPEFLTYFQNEAQLDKSGLPSDRFFAERPEGSVSTLKIQRTQQEDSAVYLCATSTNTEAFFGQGTRLTVV.

The rearrangement uses TRBV6-5 and TRBJ1-6; no reliable D call. This CDR3 spans 13 amino acids. V was trimmed by 6 bases and J by 9 bases, leaving 12 bases between them. Germline CDR1 reads MNHEY; CDR2 reads SVGAGI. The CDR3 nucleotides are TGTGCCAGCAGCCCGCGGGGTGGTTCACCCCTCCACTTT. Translating it yields CASSPRGGSPLHF.